These T cell receptor beta chains were read from a single sample in a study of cytomegalovirus exposure and HLA in healthy donors. The repertoire was sequenced with immunoSEQ multiplex PCR; TCRdb's copy has only in-frame clones and lacks some. The data contain about 95,000 clones, less than 85% of them singletons. The sequencing sample was made of PBMCs. The origin of the receptors is a man aged 18 to 29 in good health and CMV-seropositive. CDR3s include the opening cysteine and the closing phenylalanine or tryptophan. A D gene is named only where the DNA matches it firmly. Where a row states a size, it is once, few, many or the class of an expanded clone; other rows omit it.

>TRBJ1-1|13|TRBD1|TRBV28|.
CASRWTGHTEAFF
TGTGCCAGCAGGTGGACAGGGCACACTGAAGCTTTCTTT
>TRBJ1-1|13|.|TRBV2|.
CASSPDWNTEAFF
TGTGCCAGCAGCCCGGACTGGAACACTGAAGCTTTCTTT
>TRBJ2-1|14|TRBD2|TRBV19|.
CASSLSGRANEQFF
TGTGCCAGTAGTTTAAGCGGGAGGGCTAATGAGCAGTTCTTC
>TRBJ2-1|15|.|TRBV4-1|medium-sized
CASSRRDSTGDEQFF
TGCGCCAGCAGCCGCCGGGACTCGACTGGGGATGAGCAGTTCTTC
>TRBJ2-1|17|TRBD2|TRBV5-1|.
CASSVRGLAGGVNEQFF
TGCGCCAGCAGCGTAAGGGGACTAGCGGGAGGGGTTAATGAGCAGTTCTTC
>TRBJ2-7|14|TRBD2|TRBV5-1|once
CASSLTSGNYEQYF
TGCGCCAGCAGCTTAACTAGCGGAAACTACGAGCAGTACTTC
>TRBJ2-1|15|.|TRBV11-2|.
CASTYGVYTYNEQFF
TGTGCCAGCACCTACGGGGTCTATACCTACAATGAGCAGTTCTTC
>TRBJ2-2|17|.|TRBV28|.
CASSFWGLERDTGELFF
TGTGCCAGCAGTTTTTGGGGTCTGGAGCGGGACACCGGGGAGCTGTTTTTT
>TRBJ2-3|15|.|TRBV5-1|.
CASSLDVAGTDTQYF
TGCGCCAGCAGCTTGGATGTTGCCGGGACAGATACGCAGTATTTT
>TRBJ2-1|13|.|TRBV7-8|.
CASERVREDEQFF
TGTGCCAGCGAACGGGTGAGGGAAGATGAGCAGTTCTTC
>TRBJ2-7|14|TRBD2|TRBV19|few
CASSTFGGSDEQYF
TGTGCCAGTAGTACCTTCGGCGGGAGCGACGAGCAGTACTTC
>TRBJ1-2|15|.|TRBV7-6|.
CASSLAPGPGYGYTF
TGTGCCAGCAGCTTAGCGCCAGGGCCTGGGTATGGCTACACCTTC
>TRBJ2-7|12|.|TRBV11-3|once
CASSPGDGEQYF
TGTGCCAGCAGCCCGGGGGACGGTGAGCAGTACTTC
>TRBJ2-3|13|.|TRBV29-1|.
CSVEGGSTDTQYF
TGCAGCGTTGAGGGCGGGAGCACAGATACGCAGTATTTT
>TRBJ1-3|15|.|TRBV28|.
CASSPPWRVGNTIYF
TGTGCCAGCAGTCCACCCTGGCGGGTTGGAAACACCATATATTTT
>TRBJ2-7|12|.|TRBV25-1|few
CASSGGLYEQYF
TGTGCCAGCAGTGGGGGGCTCTACGAGCAGTACTTC
>TRBJ2-5|14|.|TRBV28|.
CASTLGGPPETQYF
TGTGCCAGCACCCTAGGGGGACCACCAGAGACCCAGTACTTC
>TRBJ2-3|14|.|TRBV6-6|.
CASNYQGGTDTQYF
TGTGCCAGCAATTACCAGGGCGGCACAGATACGCAGTATTTT
>TRBJ1-2|14|TRBD1|TRBV28|.
CASWDGQGASGYTF
TGTGCCAGCTGGGACGGACAGGGGGCATCTGGCTACACCTTC
>TRBJ2-1|16|TRBD2|TRBV5-1|once
CASSLPGTSGGNEQFF
TGCGCCAGCAGCTTGCCTGGGACTAGCGGAGGCAATGAGCAGTTCTTC
>TRBJ1-5|15|.|TRBV5-5|once
CASSLRGASNQPQHF
TGTGCCAGCAGCTTGCGGGGGGCCAGCAATCAGCCCCAGCATTTT
>TRBJ2-1|14|.|TRBV7-8|.
CASSRDSVYNEQFF
TGTGCCAGCAGCCGCGACTCCGTCTACAATGAGCAGTTCTTC
>TRBJ2-2|14|.|TRBV2|.
CASSLTANTGELFF
TGTGCCAGCAGTCTCACGGCGAACACCGGGGAGCTGTTTTTT
>TRBJ2-1|15|TRBD2|TRBV7-8|.
CASTDPGLGSIEQFF
TGTGCCAGCACCGATCCGGGACTAGGGTCCATAGAGCAGTTCTTC
>TRBJ1-3|14|TRBD1|TRBV9|.
CASSGGGFGNTIYF
TGTGCCAGCAGCGGAGGGGGCTTTGGAAACACCATATATTTT
>TRBJ2-1|17|.|TRBV11-1|.
CASSSNYPPPLSDEQFF
TGTGCCAGCAGCTCCAACTATCCCCCTCCATTGAGCGATGAGCAGTTCTTC
>TRBJ2-1|19|.|TRBV13|once
CASSLVYRSGAGNNNEQFF
TGTGCCAGCAGCTTGGTGTACCGGTCTGGGGCAGGGAATAACAATGAGCAGTTCTTC
>TRBJ2-3|18|TRBD1|TRBV7-6|.
CASSRDRQGRSSTDTQYF
TGTGCCAGCAGCCGTGACAGACAGGGAAGGTCTAGCACAGATACGCAGTATTTT
>TRBJ2-1|16|TRBD2|TRBV7-9|.
CASSLPGTRDPNEQFF
TGTGCCAGCAGCTTACCAGGGACTAGGGATCCCAATGAGCAGTTCTTC
>TRBJ2-1|13|TRBD2|TRBV29-1|once
CSVWEGSYNEQFF
TGCAGCGTGTGGGAGGGATCCTACAATGAGCAGTTCTTC
>TRBJ2-1|13|.|TRBV6-1|.
CASTQLRGWEQFF
TGTGCCAGCACCCAACTCAGGGGTTGGGAGCAGTTCTTC
>TRBJ2-3|15|TRBD2|TRBV7-3|.
CASSLISGSTDTQYF
TGTGCCAGCAGCTTAATTAGCGGGAGCACAGATACGCAGTATTTT
>TRBJ2-1|14|TRBD1|TRBV5-1|.
CASSIGQGGDEQFF
TGCGCCAGCAGCATCGGACAGGGGGGGGATGAGCAGTTCTTC
>TRBJ2-3|14|.|TRBV15|.
CATSRDPLGRTQYF
TGTGCCACCAGCAGAGATCCCCTGGGGCGGACGCAGTATTTT
>TRBJ2-1|13|.|TRBV27|.
CASSLSGGNEQFF
TGTGCCAGCAGTTTATCAGGGGGCAATGAGCAGTTCTTC
>TRBJ1-4|13|.|TRBV5-1|.
CASSKATGEKLFF
TGCGCCAGCAGCAAAGCTACCGGGGAAAAACTGTTTTTT
>TRBJ1-4|13|.|TRBV2|.
CASSGGLPPKLFF
TGTGCCAGCAGTGGGGGACTTCCCCCTAAACTGTTTTTT
>TRBJ2-3|14|.|TRBV28|.
CASRSSRFTDTQYF
TGTGCCAGCAGATCTAGCAGGTTCACAGATACGCAGTATTTT
>TRBJ2-7|14|.|TRBV7-8|.
CASSLWDTGYEQYF
TGTGCCAGCAGCTTATGGGACACGGGCTACGAGCAGTACTTC
>TRBJ1-2|13|TRBD1|TRBV10-3|.
CAISGTGENGYTF
TGTGCCATCAGCGGGACAGGTGAAAATGGCTACACCTTC
>TRBJ1-5|15|TRBD1|TRBV28|few
CASIPAGGVTQPQHF
TGTGCCAGCATTCCCGCAGGGGGCGTCACGCAGCCCCAGCATTTT
>TRBJ2-5|14|.|TRBV6-1|.
CASSEGPYQETQYF
TGTGCCAGCAGTGAAGGTCCGTACCAAGAGACCCAGTACTTC
>TRBJ1-4|15|.|TRBV6-1|.
CASSELGTGLLELFF
TGTGCCAGCAGTGAACTCGGTACGGGACTGCTGGAACTGTTTTTT
>TRBJ2-1|13|TRBD2|TRBV19|.
CASRGLAVNEQFF
TGTGCCAGTAGGGGACTAGCGGTTAATGAGCAGTTCTTC
>TRBJ2-3|14|TRBD1|TRBV19|.
CASADRGQTDTQYF
TGTGCCAGCGCGGACAGGGGGCAAACAGATACGCAGTATTTT
>TRBJ1-5|14|TRBD1|TRBV6-1|few
CASTGTGGMEPQHF
TGTGCCAGTACCGGGACAGGGGGCATGGAGCCCCAGCATTTT
>TRBJ2-1|18|TRBD2|TRBV10-3|.
CAISFGGSLLYSYNEQFF
TGTGCCATCAGTTTTGGCGGGAGTTTGTTGTATAGCTACAATGAGCAGTTCTTC
>TRBJ2-1|21|TRBD2|TRBV4-2|.
CASSQRIPGLAVISSYNEQFF
TGTGCCAGCAGCCAACGAATTCCGGGACTAGCGGTGATTAGCTCCTACAATGAGCAGTTCTTC
>TRBJ2-7|15|TRBD2|TRBV14|.
CASSRRLAGDYEQYF
TGTGCCAGCAGCCGCCGACTAGCGGGAGACTACGAGCAGTACTTC
>TRBJ2-5|16|.|TRBV15|.
CATSRDPRQQQETQYF
TGTGCCACCAGCAGAGATCCGCGACAGCAACAAGAGACCCAGTACTTC
>TRBJ2-3|16|TRBD2|TRBV4-1|.
CASSRVLAGGTDTQYF
TGCGCCAGCAGCCGAGTTCTAGCGGGGGGCACAGATACGCAGTATTTT
>TRBJ1-4|16|.|TRBV28|once
CASIDLPRETNEKLFF
TGTGCCAGCATTGACCTCCCCCGGGAGACTAATGAAAAACTGTTTTTT
>TRBJ2-3|16|TRBD1|TRBV5-1|once
CASSRPGTGGPDTQYF
TGCGCCAGCAGCCGACCTGGGACAGGGGGCCCAGATACGCAGTATTTT
>TRBJ2-7|15|.|TRBV7-8|.
CASTPIGGGSYEQYF
TGTGCCAGCACCCCTATCGGGGGAGGTTCCTACGAGCAGTACTTC
>TRBJ2-3|15|TRBD1|TRBV2|.
CASSNRGMGTDTQYF
TGTGCCAGCAGCAACAGGGGAATGGGCACAGATACGCAGTATTTT